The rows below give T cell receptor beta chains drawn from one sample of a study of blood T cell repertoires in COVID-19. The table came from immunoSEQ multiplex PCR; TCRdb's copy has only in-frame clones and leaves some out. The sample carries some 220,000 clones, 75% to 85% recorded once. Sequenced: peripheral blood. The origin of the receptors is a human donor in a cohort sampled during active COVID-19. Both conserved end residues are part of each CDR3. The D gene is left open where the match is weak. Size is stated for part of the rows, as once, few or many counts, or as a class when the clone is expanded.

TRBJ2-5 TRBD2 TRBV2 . CASRRSGGAETQYF TGTGCCAGCAGGCGTAGCGGGGGGGCGGAGACCCAGTACTTC
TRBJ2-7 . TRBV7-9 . CASSSGWVSYEQYF TGTGCCAGCAGCTCCGGGTGGGTCTCCTACGAGCAGTACTTC
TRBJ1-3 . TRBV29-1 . CSVEYGGNTIYF TGCAGCGTTGAATACGGGGGTAACACCATATATTTT
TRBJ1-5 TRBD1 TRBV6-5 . CASSLQGGNQPQHF TGTGCCAGCAGTCTACAGGGGGGGAATCAGCCCCAGCATTTT
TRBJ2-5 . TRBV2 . CASSPLRSGETQYF TGTGCCAGCAGCCCCCTACGCTCCGGGGAGACCCAGTACTTC
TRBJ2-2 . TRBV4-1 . CASSRRGFGGANTGELFF TGCGCCAGCAGCCGAAGAGGCTTCGGCGGGGCGAACACCGGGGAGCTGTTTTTT
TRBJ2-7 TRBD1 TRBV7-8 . CASSLETGASYEQYF TGTGCCAGCAGCTTAGAGACAGGGGCCTCCTACGAGCAGTACTTC
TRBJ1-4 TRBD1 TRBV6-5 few CASSLGQGPEKLFF TGTGCCAGCAGTCTTGGACAGGGTCCCGAAAAACTGTTTTTT
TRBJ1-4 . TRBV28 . CASSFSGPLINEKLFF TGTGCCAGCAGTTTTAGTGGTCCACTTATTAATGAAAAACTGTTTTTT
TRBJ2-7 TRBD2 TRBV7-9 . CASSPGTSGRMDEQYF TGTGCCAGCAGCCCTGGGACTAGCGGGAGAATGGACGAGCAGTACTTC
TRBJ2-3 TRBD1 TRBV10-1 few CASSENRGPLGTDTQYF TGCGCCAGCAGTGAAAACAGGGGGCCGCTGGGCACAGATACGCAGTATTTT
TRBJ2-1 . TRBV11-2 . CASSSVGTPEINEQFF TGTGCCAGCAGCTCGGTAGGGACTCCCGAAATCAATGAGCAGTTCTTC
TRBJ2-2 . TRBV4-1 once CASSQDRGRTNTGELFF TGCGCCAGCAGCCAAGATAGGGGCAGAACGAACACCGGGGAGCTGTTTTTT
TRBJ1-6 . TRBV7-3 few CASSLTGPDNSPLHF TGTGCCAGCAGCTTAACGGGCCCGGATAATTCACCCCTCCACTTT
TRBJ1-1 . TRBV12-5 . CASGLGGLGEAFF TGTGCTAGTGGACTAGGAGGGTTGGGTGAAGCTTTCTTT
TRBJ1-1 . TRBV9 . CASSPHDQAEAFF TGTGCCAGCAGCCCCCACGATCAGGCTGAAGCTTTCTTT